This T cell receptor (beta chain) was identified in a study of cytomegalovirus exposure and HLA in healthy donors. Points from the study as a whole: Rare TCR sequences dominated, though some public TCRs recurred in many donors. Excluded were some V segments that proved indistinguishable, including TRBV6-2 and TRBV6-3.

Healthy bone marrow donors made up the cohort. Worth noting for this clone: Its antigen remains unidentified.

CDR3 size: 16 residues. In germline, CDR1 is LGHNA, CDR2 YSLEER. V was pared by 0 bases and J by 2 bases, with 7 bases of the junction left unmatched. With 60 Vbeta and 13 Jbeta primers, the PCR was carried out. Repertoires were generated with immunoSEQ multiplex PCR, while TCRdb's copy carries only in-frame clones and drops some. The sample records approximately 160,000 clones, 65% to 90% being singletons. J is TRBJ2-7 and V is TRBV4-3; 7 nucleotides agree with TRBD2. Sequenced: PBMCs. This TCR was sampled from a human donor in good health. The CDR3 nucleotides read TGCGCCAGCAGCCAAGATAGGACCGGGAGGACCTACGAGCAGTACTTC. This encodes CASSQDRTGRTYEQYF.